This paragraph reports one T cell receptor (beta chain). The sample originates from a study of shared T cell receptors in the human thymus. Germline CDR1 and CDR2: SGHRS and YFSETQ. This CDR3 comprises 24 residues. V was cut by 4 bases and J by 4 bases, with 44 bases left in between. Sequencing used immunoSEQ multiplex PCR; TCRdb keeps in-frame clones, though not all of them. The table records roughly 560,000 clones, 75% to 80% of them present only once. This sample was also put to use in a study of human thymus T cells. Per that paper: Donation came from healthy Finnish infants having corrective surgery for congenital heart defects. Thymus was obtained from resections taken during corrective heart surgery.

The sequenced material came from thymocytes. The chain is built from TRBV5-1 and TRBJ2-5; either TRBD1 or TRBD2 may fit D (12 bases each). The receptor comes from a boy under three years old with a congenital heart defect. CDR3 region: CASSLTPGTGGAVKKTSGRETQYF. The CDR3 nucleotides are TGCGCCAGCAGCCTGACTCCCGGGACAGGGGGCGCTGTGAAGAAGACTAGCGGGAGAGAGACCCAGTACTTC.